This TCR beta chain is drawn from a study of blood T cell repertoires in COVID-19 (dated by TCRdb to about 2020). Describing the broader study: Collaborator samples came from the United States, Italy and Spain and covered acute and convalescent phases of COVID-19. The material from the prospective study consisted of cDNA or gDNA derived from T cells, B-cell-depleted T cells, or PBMCs. Deeply sampled blood TCRbeta repertoires from subjects exposed to, actively infected with, or recovered from COVID-19 were included in the dataset. The repertoires were released in a freely available public database meant as a resource for research on the immune response to SARS-CoV-2. Samples were obtained from the ongoing ImmuneRACE study (first 160 participants) and from about 1,300 subjects provided by 6 global collaborators. Nearly every sample came with metadata listing a de-identified subject ID, COVID-19 status, age in years and sex. Where available, HLA class I and class II types were taken from metadata supplied by the sample provider and were not determined by assay-based typing. Broad study findings and their caveats: The quantity of clinical and demographic metadata differed by source and by participant and was supplied without curation.

The immunoSEQ Assay, a bias-controlled multiplex PCR, was used to amplify TCRbeta CDR3 regions from genomic DNA. On the authors' methods: Within the assay, amplification of reference gene primers was used to estimate how many nucleated cells each sample contained. To quantify the absolute abundance of each unique TCRbeta CDR3 rearrangement, sequence reads were collapsed and filtered. Productive Simpson clonality was computed per sample as the square root of Simpson's diversity index over productive rearrangements. In its TCRdb copy, this immuneACCESS table keeps in-frame sequences only and misses some clones. Where compared with another copy, unresolved V genes explain less than half of these, and the others have no known cause. From that table come the V and J calls and clone size; the DNA was used to work out D and trimming. This sample comprises under 350,000 clones, around 90% of them detected only once. Jointly, the top ten make up 2.6% of the sample.

Sequences SNHLY (CDR1) and FYNNEI (CDR2) are obtained from the germline V gene. Deletion took 5 bases off V and 4 bases off J, with a span of 12 bases between the germline ends. There are 13 amino acids in the CDR3, from cysteine to phenylalanine inclusive. Only the CDR3 DNA is retained, 39 bases long and in frame from the first base. A word on this clone: The antigen it recognizes is unknown. No qualities accompany the bases; no much larger clone lies one base away.

In the prospective study, participants were 18 to 89 years old, resided in about two dozen geographic areas of the United States, and were enrolled through a virtual design. To assign participants to cohorts, the prospective study relied on clinical history that participants themselves reported in a screening survey and a study questionnaire. Recovered participants in ImmuneRACE Cohort 3 were defined by two consecutive negative NP/OP PCR tests, clearance by a healthcare professional, or resolution of symptoms. Each participant in the prospective study had whole blood, serum and a nasopharyngeal or oropharyngeal swab collected by mobile phlebotomists. Over a roughly 2-month period, participants in the prospective study had the option of providing additional blood draws and questionnaires. Before DNA extraction, prospective study blood samples were shipped either frozen or at room temperature.

Recombination joined TRBV2 with TRBJ2-7; tentative D gene TRBD1, with 6 bases matching. The receptor was isolated from a man aged 55-75 years who had recovered from COVID-19. The sequenced sample was PBMCs or T cells enriched from blood (not recorded which). The CDR3 protein is CASSQGRWYEQYF. The sequence in DNA is TGTGCCAGCAGTCAGGGGCGCTGGTACGAGCAGTACTTC.